This T cell receptor (beta chain) stems from a study of cytomegalovirus exposure and HLA in healthy donors. Study-level results: In presence/absence analyses, roughly uniform sequencing depth across donors was assumed. Researchers had no immune exposure information except CMV serostatus available. Most TCR beta V segments were productive about 87% or about 30% of the time in an earlier analysis. Rare sequences made up most TCRs, while some public TCRs were found in many donors.

The germline V and J ends were trimmed by 3 bases and 4 bases, with 13 bases remaining between them. Per germline, CDR1 LNHDA and CDR2 SQIVND (reference sequence). There are 15 residues in the CDR3. Remarks on this clone: No antigen is known for it.

Primers included in the PCR were 60 Vbeta and 13 Jbeta primers. Assay used: immunoSEQ multiplex PCR; TCRdb lists only in-frame clones, some missing. Of about 150,000 clones in the sample, 80% to 85% were seen once. The source is a male donor in good health and CMV-seronegative. The sequencing sample was made of PBMCs. The chain couples TRBV19 to TRBJ1-5; no firm D call. The chain's CDR3 is CASSIHGYGNQPQHF. The CDR3 DNA reads as TGTGCCAGTAGTATTCACGGGTACGGGAATCAGCCCCAGCATTTT.